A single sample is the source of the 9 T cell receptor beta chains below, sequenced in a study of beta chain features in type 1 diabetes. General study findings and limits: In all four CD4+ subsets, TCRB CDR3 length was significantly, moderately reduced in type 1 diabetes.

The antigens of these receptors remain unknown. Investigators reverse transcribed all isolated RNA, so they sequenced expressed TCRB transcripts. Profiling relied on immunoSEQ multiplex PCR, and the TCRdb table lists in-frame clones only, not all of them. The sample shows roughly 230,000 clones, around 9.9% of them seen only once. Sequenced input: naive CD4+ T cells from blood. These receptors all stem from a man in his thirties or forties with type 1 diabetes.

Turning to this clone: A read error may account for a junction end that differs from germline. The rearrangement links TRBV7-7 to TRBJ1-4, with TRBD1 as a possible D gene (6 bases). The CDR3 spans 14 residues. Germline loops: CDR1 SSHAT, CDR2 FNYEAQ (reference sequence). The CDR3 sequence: CASSRRGVGEKLFF. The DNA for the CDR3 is TGTGCTAGCAGTCGCAGGGGAGTTGGTGAAAAACTGTTTTTT.

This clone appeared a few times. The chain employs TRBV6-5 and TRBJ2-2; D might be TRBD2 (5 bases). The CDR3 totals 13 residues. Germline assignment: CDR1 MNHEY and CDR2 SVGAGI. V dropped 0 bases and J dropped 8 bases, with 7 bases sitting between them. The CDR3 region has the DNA TGTGCCAGCAGTTACTCCGGGAAGGGGGAGCTGTTTTTT. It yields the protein CASSYSGKGELFF.

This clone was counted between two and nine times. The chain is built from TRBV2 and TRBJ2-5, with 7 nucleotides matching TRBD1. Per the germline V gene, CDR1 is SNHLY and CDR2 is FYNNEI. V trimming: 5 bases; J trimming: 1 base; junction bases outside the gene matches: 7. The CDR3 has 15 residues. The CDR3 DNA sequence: TGTGCCAGCAGTTTAACAGGGGCCTTCCAAGAGACCCAGTACTTC. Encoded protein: CASSLTGAFQETQYF.

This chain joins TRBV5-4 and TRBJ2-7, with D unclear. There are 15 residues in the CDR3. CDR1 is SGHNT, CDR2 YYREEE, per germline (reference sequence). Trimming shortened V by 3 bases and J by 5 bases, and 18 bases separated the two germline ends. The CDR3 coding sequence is TGTGCCAGCAGCTCTCCCACTCCCCCCCCGGACGAGCAGTACTTC. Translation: CASSSPTPPPDEQYF.

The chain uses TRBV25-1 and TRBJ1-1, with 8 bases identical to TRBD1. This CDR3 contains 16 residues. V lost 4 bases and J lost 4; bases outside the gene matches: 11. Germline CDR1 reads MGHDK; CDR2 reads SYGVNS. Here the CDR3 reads CASSARTGMSSTEAFF. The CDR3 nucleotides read TGTGCCAGCAGTGCCCGGACAGGGATGTCGTCCACTGAAGCTTTCTTT.

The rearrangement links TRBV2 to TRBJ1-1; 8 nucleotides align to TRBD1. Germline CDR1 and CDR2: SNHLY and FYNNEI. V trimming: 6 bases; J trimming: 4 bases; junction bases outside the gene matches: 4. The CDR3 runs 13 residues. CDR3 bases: TGTGCCAGCAGGGACAGGGAGGGCACTGAAGCTTTCTTT. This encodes CASRDREGTEAFF.

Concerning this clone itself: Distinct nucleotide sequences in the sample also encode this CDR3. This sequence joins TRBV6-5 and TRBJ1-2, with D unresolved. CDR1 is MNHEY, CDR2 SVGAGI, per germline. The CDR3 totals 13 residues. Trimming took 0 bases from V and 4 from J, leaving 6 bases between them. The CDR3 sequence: CASSYSRGYGYTF. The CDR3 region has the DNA TGTGCCAGCAGTTACTCGCGTGGCTATGGCTACACCTTC.

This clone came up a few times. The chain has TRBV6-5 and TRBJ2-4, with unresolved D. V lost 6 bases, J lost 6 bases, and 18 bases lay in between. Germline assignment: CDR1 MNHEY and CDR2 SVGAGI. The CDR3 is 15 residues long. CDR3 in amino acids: CASSPRDRPGNIQYF. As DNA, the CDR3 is TGTGCCAGCAGCCCCCGAGACCGTCCGGGAAACATTCAGTACTTC.

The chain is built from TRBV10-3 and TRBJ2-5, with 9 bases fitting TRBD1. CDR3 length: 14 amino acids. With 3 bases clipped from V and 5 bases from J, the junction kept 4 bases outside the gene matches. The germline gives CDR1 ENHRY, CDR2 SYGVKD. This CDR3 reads CAISDTGGWETQYF. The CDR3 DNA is TGTGCCATCAGTGACACAGGGGGCTGGGAGACCCAGTACTTC.